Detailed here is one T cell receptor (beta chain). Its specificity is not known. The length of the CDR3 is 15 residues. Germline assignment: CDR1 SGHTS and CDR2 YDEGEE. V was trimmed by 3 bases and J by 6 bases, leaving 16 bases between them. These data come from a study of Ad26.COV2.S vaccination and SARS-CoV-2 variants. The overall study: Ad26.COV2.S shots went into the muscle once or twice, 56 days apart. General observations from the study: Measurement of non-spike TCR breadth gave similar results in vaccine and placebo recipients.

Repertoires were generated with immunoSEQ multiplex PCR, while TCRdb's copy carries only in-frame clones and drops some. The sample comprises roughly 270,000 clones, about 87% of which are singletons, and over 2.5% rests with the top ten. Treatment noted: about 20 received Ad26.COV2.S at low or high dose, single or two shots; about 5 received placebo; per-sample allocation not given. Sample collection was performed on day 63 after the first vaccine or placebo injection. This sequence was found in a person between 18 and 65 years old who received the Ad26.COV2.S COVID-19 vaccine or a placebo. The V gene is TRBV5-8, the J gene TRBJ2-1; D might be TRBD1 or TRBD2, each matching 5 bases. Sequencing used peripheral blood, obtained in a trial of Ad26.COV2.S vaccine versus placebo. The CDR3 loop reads CASSSYGGRSNEQFF. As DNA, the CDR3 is TGTGCCAGCAGCTCCTATGGGGGACGGAGCAATGAGCAGTTCTTC.